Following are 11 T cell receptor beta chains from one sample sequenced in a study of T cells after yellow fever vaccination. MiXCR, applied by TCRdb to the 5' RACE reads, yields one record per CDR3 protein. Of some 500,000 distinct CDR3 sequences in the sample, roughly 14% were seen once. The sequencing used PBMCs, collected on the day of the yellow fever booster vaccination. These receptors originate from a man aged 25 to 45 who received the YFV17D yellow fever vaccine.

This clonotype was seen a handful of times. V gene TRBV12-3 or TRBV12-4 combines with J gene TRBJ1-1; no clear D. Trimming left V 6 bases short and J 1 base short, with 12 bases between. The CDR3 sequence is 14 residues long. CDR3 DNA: TGTGCCAGCAGAAGTCAGGTACCGAACACTGAAGCTTTCTTT. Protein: CASRSQVPNTEAFF.

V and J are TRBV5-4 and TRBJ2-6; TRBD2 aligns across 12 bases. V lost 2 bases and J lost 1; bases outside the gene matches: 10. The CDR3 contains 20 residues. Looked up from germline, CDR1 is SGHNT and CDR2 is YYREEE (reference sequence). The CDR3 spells CASSFNTLGLAGSGANVLTF. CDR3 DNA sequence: TGTGCCAGCAGCTTCAATACACTCGGACTAGCGGGGTCTGGGGCCAACGTCCTGACTTTC.

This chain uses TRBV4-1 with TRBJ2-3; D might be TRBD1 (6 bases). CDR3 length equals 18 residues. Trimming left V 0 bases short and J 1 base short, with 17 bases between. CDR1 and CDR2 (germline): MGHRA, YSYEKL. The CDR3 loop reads CASSQEGWGLGGTDTQYF. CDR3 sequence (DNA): TGCGCCAGCAGCCAAGAGGGTTGGGGGCTTGGCGGCACAGATACGCAGTATTTT.

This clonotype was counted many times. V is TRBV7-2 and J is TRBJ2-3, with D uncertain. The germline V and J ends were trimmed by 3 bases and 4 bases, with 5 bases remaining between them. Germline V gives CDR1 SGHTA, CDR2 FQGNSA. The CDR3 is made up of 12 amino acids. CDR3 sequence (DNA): TGTGCCAGCAGCTTCGCGTCAGATACGCAGTATTTT. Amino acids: CASSFASDTQYF.

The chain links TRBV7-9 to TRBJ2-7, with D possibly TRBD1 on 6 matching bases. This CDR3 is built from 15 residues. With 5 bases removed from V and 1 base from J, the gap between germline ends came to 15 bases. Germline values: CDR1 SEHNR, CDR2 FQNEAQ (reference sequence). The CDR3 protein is CASSLSMTGSYEQYF. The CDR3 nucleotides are TGTGCCAGCAGCCTCTCCATGACAGGATCCTACGAGCAGTACTTC. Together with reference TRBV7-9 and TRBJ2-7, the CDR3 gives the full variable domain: DTGVSQNPRHKITKRGQNVTFRCDPISEHNRLYWYRQTLGQGPEFLTYFQNEAQLEKSRLLSDRFSAERPKGSFSTLEIQRTEQGDSAMYLCASSLSMTGSYEQYFGPGTRLTVT.

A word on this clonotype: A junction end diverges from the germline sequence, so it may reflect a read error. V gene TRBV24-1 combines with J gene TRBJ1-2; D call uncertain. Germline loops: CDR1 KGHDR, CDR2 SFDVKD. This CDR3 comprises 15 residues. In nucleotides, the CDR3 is TGTGCCACCACTGATTACAGTTCTACTAACTATGGCTACACCTTC. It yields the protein CATTDYSSTNYGYTF.

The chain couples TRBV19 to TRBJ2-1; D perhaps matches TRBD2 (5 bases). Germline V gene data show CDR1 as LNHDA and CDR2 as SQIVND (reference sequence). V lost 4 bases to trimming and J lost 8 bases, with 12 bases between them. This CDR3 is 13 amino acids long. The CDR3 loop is CASSSWRTDEQFF. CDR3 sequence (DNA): TGTGCCAGTAGTAGCTGGAGGACCGATGAGCAGTTCTTC.

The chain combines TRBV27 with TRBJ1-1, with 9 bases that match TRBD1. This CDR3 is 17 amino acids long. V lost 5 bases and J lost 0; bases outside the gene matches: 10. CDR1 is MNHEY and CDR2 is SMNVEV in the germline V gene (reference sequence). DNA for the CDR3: TGTGCCAGCAGTCCTCTAATGGGGACAGGGATGAACACTGAAGCTTTCTTT. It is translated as CASSPLMGTGMNTEAFF.

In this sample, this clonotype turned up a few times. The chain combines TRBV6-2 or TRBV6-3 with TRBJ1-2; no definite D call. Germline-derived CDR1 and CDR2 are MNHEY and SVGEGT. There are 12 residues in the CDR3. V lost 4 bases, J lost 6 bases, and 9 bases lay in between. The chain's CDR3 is CASSSDGDGYTF. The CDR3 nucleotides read TGTGCCAGCAGTTCGGACGGCGATGGCTACACCTTC.

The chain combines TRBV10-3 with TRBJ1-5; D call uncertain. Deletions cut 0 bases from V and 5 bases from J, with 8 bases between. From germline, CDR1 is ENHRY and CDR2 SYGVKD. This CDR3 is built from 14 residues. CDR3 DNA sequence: TGTGCCATCAGTGAGTCAATTCGCGATCAGCCCCAGCATTTT. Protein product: CAISESIRDQPQHF.

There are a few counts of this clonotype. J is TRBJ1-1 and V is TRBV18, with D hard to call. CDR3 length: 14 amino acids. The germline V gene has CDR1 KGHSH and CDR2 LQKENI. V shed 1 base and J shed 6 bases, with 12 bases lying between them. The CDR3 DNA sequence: TGTGCCAGCTCACCACAGGGTGCGGTAGCTGAAGCTTTCTTT. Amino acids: CASSPQGAVAEAFF.